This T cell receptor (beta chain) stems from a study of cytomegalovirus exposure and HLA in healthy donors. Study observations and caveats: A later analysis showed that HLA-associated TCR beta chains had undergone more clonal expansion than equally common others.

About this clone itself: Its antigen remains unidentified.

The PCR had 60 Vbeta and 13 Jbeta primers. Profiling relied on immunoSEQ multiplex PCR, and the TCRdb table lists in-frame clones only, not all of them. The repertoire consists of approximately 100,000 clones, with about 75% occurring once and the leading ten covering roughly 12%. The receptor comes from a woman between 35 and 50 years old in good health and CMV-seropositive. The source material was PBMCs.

The CDR3 nucleotides are TGTGCCAGCAGTCCCGAAAGACAGGGAGGCTATGGCTACACCTTC. Translation: CASSPERQGGYGYTF. The J gene is TRBJ1-2, the V gene TRBV2, with 7 bases lining up with TRBD1. Germline CDR1 reads SNHLY; CDR2 reads FYNNEI. The ends lost 5 bases at V and 4 bases at J; junction bases unmatched: 10. The CDR3 loop spans 15 amino acids.